This TCR beta chain emerged from a study of technical replicates of blood from a few donors. Here immunoSEQ multiplex PCR was the method, and the copy in TCRdb shows in-frame clones only, minus some. This sample yields 78,000 or so clones, of which 91% are seen a single time; around 0.34% belongs to the top ten. The V and J ends lost 0 bases and 1 base respectively, with 9 bases between them. Germline V gives CDR1 LGHNT, CDR2 FRNRAP. This CDR3 region has 15 residues. Sequencing was carried out using T cells isolated from PBMCs. The chain recombines TRBV12-5 with TRBJ1-1; D might be TRBD1 (5 bases). The receptor's source is a human donor in good health. Some clones in this sample may be carry-over from other donors' samples. Written as DNA, the CDR3 is TGTGCTAGTGGTTTGGTACACACAGGGAACACTGAAGCTTTCTTT. Its protein is CASGLVHTGNTEAFF.